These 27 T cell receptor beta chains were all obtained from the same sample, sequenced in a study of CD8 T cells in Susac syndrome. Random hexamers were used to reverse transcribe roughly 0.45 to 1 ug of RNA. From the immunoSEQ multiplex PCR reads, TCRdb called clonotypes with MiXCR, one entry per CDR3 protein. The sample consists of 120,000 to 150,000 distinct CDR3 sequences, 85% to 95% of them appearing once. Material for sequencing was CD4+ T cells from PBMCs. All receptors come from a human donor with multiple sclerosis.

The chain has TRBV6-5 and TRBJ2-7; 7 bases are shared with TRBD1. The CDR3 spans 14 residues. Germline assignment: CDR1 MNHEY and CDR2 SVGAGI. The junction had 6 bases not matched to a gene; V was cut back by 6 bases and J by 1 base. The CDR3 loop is CASSKTGRSYEQYF. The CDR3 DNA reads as TGTGCCAGCAGCAAGACAGGGAGATCCTACGAGCAGTACTTC.

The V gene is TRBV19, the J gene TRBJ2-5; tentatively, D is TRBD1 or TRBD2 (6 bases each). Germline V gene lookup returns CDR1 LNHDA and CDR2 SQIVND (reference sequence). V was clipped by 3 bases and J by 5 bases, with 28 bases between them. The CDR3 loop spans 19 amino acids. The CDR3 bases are TGTGCCAGTAGTATCAAACCCCGCTCGACAGGAGGGTTATTGGAGACCCAGTACTTC. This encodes CASSIKPRSTGGLLETQYF.

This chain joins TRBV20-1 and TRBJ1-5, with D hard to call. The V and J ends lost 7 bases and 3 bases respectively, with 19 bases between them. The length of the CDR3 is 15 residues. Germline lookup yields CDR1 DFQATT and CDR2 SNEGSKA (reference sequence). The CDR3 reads CSVTYGRPSNQPQHF. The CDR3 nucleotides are TGCAGTGTCACCTATGGCAGGCCGTCCAATCAGCCCCAGCATTTT.

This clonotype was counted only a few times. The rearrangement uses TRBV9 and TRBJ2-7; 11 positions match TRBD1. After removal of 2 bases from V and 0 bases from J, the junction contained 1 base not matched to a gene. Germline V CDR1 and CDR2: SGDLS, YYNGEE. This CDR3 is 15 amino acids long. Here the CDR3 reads CASSVGTGGSYEQYF. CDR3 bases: TGTGCCAGCAGCGTTGGGACAGGGGGCTCCTACGAGCAGTACTTC.

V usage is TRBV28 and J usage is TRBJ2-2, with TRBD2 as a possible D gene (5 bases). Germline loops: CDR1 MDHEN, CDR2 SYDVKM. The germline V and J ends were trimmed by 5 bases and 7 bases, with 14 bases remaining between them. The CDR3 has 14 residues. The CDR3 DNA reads TGTGCCAGCAGTCGCCGGGAATCTCTCGGGGAGCTGTTTTTT. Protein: CASSRRESLGELFF.

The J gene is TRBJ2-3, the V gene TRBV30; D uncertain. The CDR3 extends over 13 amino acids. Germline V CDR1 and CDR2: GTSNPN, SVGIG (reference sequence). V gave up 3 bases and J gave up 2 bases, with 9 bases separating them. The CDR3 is CAWRVGHTDTQYF. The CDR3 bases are TGTGCCTGGAGGGTGGGTCACACAGATACGCAGTATTTT.

CDR3 loop: CSVARDIRSYEQYF. CDR3 nucleotide sequence: TGCAGCGTTGCCAGGGACATCCGCTCCTACGAGCAGTACTTC. V gene TRBV29-1 combines with J gene TRBJ2-7, with TRBD1 as a possible D gene (6 bases). Trimming pared 4 bases from V and 0 bases from J, leaving 13 bases between. Germline V gene data show CDR1 as SQVTM and CDR2 as ANQGSEA. The length of the CDR3 is 14 residues.

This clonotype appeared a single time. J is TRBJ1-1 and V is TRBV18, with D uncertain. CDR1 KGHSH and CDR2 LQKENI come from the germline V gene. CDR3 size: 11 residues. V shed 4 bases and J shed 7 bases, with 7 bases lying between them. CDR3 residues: CASSLQHEAFF. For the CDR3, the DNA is TGTGCCAGCTCACTCCAACATGAAGCTTTCTTT. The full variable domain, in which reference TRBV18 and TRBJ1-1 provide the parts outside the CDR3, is NAGVMQNPRHLVRRRGQEARLRCSPMKGHSHVYWYRQLPEEGLKFMVYLQKENIIDESGMPKERFSAEFPKEGPSILRIQQVVRGDSAAYFCASSLQHEAFFGQGTRLTVV.

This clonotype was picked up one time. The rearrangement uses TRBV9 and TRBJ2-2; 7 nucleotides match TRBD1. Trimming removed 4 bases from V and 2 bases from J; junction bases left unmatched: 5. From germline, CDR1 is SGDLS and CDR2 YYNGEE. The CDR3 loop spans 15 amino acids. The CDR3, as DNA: TGTGCCAGCAGCCCGGGACAGATAAACACCGGGGAGCTGTTTTTT. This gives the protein CASSPGQINTGELFF.

This chain's CDR3 is CATLDPGDIQYF. CDR3 nucleotide sequence: TGTGCCACCCTAGACCCGGGAGACATTCAGTACTTC. V gene TRBV10-3 combines with J gene TRBJ2-4; D is perhaps TRBD2 (6 bases). V was pared by 10 bases and J by 8 bases, with 15 bases between. The CDR3 sequence is 12 residues long. Germline V gene sequence: CDR1 ENHRY, CDR2 SYGVKD.

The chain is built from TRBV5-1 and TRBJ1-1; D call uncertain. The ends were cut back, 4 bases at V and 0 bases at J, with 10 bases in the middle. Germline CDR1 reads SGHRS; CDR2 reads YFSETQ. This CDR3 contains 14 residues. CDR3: CASSGGNMNTEAFF. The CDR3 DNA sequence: TGCGCCAGCAGCGGTGGAAACATGAACACTGAAGCTTTCTTT.

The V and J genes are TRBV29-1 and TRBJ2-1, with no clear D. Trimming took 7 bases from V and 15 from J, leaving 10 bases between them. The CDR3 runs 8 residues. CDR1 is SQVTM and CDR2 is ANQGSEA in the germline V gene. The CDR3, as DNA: TGCAGCGACGGCCGAGGGTTCTTC. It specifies CSDGRGFF.

The CDR3 region is CASTAPDGITDTQYF. The CDR3 DNA is TGTGCCAGCACCGCTCCCGACGGAATCACAGATACGCAGTATTTT. This chain links TRBV11-2 with TRBJ2-3; D gene unclear. The CDR3 covers 15 residues. Per germline, CDR1 SGHAT and CDR2 FQNNGV. V lost 7 bases and J lost 2, with 16 bases in between.

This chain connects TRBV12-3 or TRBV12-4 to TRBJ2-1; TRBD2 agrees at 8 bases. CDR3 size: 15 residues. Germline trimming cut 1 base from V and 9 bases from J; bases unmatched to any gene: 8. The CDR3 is CASSLVGGGKGEQFF. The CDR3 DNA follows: TGTGCCAGCAGTTTAGTAGGCGGGGGGAAGGGTGAGCAGTTCTTC.

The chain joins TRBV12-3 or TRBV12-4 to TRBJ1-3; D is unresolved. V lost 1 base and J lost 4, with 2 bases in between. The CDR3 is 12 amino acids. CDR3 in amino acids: CASSLGGNTIYF. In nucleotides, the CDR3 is TGTGCCAGCAGTTTAGGGGGAAACACCATATATTTT.

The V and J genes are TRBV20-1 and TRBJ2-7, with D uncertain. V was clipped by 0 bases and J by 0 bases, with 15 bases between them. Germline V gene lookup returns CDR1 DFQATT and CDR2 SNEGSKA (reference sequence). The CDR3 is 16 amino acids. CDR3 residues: CSARDTREWSSYEQYF. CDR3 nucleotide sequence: TGCAGTGCTAGAGATACCAGAGAGTGGAGCTCCTACGAGCAGTACTTC.

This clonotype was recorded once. CDR3 protein: CSVEVLAGGYGNEQFF. The CDR3 coding sequence is TGCAGCGTTGAAGTACTAGCGGGGGGCTACGGGAATGAGCAGTTCTTC. The chain employs TRBV29-1 and TRBJ2-1; 12 bases map to TRBD2. The CDR3 totals 16 residues. V lost 1 base, J lost 7 bases, and 8 bases stayed unmatched. Looked up from germline, CDR1 is SQVTM and CDR2 is ANQGSEA.

CDR3 sequence: CASTQAPTGTDTQYF. Written as DNA, the CDR3 is TGTGCCAGCACCCAAGCCCCGACGGGCACAGATACGCAGTATTTT. This chain uses TRBV9 with TRBJ2-3, with no clear D. This CDR3 has 15 amino acids. V lost 6 bases and J 1 base, leaving 15 bases between the germline ends. The germline CDR1 and CDR2 sequences are SGDLS and YYNGEE.

In DNA form, the CDR3 reads TGTGCCAGCAGCCAAGATCCCGGCAGGGGGGCTGAAGCTTTCTTT. It specifies CASSQDPGRGAEAFF. This chain uses TRBV3-1 with TRBJ1-1, with 7 bases aligning to TRBD1. There are 15 residues in the CDR3. Trimming at V came to 0 bases and at J to 6 bases, leaving 7 bases not matched to a gene. CDR1 and CDR2 (germline): LGHDT, YNNKEL (reference sequence).

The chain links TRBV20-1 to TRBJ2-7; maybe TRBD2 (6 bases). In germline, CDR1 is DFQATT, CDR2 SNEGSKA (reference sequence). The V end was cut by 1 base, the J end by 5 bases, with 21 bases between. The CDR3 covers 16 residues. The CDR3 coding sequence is TGCAGTGCTAGAGTAACATTAAGGAGGGCCAAAAACGAGCAGTACTTC. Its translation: CSARVTLRRAKNEQYF.

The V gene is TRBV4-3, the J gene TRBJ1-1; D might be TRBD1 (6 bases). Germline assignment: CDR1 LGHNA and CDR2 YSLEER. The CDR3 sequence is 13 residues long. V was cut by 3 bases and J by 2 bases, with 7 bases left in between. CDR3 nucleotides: TGCGCCAGCAGCCAGGACAGAAACACTGAAGCTTTCTTT. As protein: CASSQDRNTEAFF.

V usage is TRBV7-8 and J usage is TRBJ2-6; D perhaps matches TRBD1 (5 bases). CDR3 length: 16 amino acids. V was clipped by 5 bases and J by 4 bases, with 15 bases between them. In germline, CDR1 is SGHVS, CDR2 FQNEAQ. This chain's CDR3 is CASSVLPTGGANVLTF. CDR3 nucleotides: TGTGCCAGCAGCGTCCTCCCAACAGGAGGGGCCAACGTCCTGACTTTC.

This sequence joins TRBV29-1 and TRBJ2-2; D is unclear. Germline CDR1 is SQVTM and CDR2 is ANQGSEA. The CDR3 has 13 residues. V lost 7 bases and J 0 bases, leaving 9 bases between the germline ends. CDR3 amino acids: CSAIRTNTGELFF. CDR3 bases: TGCAGCGCCATTAGGACGAACACCGGGGAGCTGTTTTTT.

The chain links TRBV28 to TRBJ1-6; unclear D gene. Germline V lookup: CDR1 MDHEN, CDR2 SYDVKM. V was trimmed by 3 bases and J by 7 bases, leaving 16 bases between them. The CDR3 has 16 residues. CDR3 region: CASSFASRMGNSPLHF. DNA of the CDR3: TGTGCCAGCAGTTTTGCTTCCCGGATGGGCAATTCACCCCTCCACTTT.

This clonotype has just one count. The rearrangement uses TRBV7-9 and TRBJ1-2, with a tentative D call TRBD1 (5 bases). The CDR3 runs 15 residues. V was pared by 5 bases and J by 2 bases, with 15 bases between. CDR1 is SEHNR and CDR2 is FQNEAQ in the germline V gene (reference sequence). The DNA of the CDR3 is TGTGCCAGCAGCCCCCGGGACGGCGTCAACTATGGCTACACCTTC. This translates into CASSPRDGVNYGYTF.

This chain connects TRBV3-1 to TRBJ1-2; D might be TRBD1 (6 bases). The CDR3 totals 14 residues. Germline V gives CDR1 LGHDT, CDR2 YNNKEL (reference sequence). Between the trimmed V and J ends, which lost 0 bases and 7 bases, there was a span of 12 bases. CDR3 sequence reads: CASSQDLAGVGYTF. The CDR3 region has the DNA TGTGCCAGCAGCCAAGATCTGGCAGGGGTTGGCTACACCTTC.

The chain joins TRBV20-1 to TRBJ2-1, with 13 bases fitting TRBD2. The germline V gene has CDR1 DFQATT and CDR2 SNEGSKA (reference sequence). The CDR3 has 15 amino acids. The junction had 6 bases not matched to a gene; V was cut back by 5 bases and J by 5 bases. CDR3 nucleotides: TGCAGTGCTGGGCGGACTAGCGGGAGAAACAATGAGCAGTTCTTC. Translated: CSAGRTSGRNNEQFF.